These 12 T cell receptor beta chains were sequenced from one sample in a study of cytomegalovirus exposure and HLA in healthy donors. 60 Vbeta and 13 Jbeta primers were used in PCR. Repertoires were generated with immunoSEQ multiplex PCR, while TCRdb's copy carries only in-frame clones and drops some. The sample lists approximately 120,000 clones, roughly 81% occurring once. The sequenced sample was PBMCs. Receptors were obtained from a woman aged 25 to 45 in good health and CMV-seronegative.

This chain uses TRBV7-3 with TRBJ2-6; D unclear. Deletions cut 2 bases from V and 2 bases from J, with 10 bases between. Germline-derived CDR1 and CDR2 are SGHTA and FQGTGA. The CDR3 extends over 16 amino acids. Here the CDR3 DNA reads TGTGCCAGCAGCTTATCAGGCCTGGCTGGGGCCAACGTCCTGACTTTC. This codes for CASSLSGLAGANVLTF.

The chain recombines TRBV14 with TRBJ2-2; 7 bases are a match to TRBD1. V shed 2 bases, J shed 2 bases, and the junction held 8 bases outside the gene matches. The CDR3 is 17 amino acids. Germline V gene data show CDR1 as SGHDN and CDR2 as FVKESK. CDR3 in amino acids: CASSQLLGDSNTGELFF. CDR3 in DNA: TGTGCCAGCAGCCAACTTTTGGGGGACAGCAACACCGGGGAGCTGTTTTTT.

The chain joins TRBV4-2 to TRBJ2-1; TRBD1 agrees at 7 bases. This CDR3 contains 14 residues. Unmatched junction bases numbered 8, after V lost 3 bases and J lost 9 bases. Germline lookup yields CDR1 LGHNA and CDR2 YNFKEQ. CDR3 nucleotides: TGTGCCAGCAGCCAGGGGACAGTTGGTGCTGAGCAGTTCTTC. This encodes CASSQGTVGAEQFF.

The chain employs TRBV7-2 and TRBJ2-1, with TRBD1 matching 8 bases. Germline CDR1 and CDR2: SGHTA and FQGNSA. This CDR3 region has 14 residues. The V segment lost 5 bases and the J segment 6 bases; nucleotides outside the gene matches: 6. The CDR3 region has the DNA TGTGCCAGCAGCCTCCAGGACAGGGCCAATGAGCAGTTCTTC. Translation gives CASSLQDRANEQFF.

This clone has only one observation. The chain recombines TRBV6-5 with TRBJ1-2; D gene uncertain. CDR3 length: 14 residues. Germline V gene sequence: CDR1 MNHEY, CDR2 SVGAGI. V lost 2 bases, J lost 6 bases, and 13 bases lay in between. The CDR3 loop reads CASSYRHGRHGYTF. In DNA, the CDR3 is TGTGCCAGCAGTTACCGACATGGTCGGCATGGCTACACCTTC.

This rearrangement joins TRBV6-5 to TRBJ2-7; 8 bases map to TRBD2. V was clipped by 7 bases and J by 7 bases; unmatched bases: 6. Germline V gene data show CDR1 as MNHEY and CDR2 as SVGAGI. The CDR3 spans 12 residues. Written as DNA, the CDR3 is TGTGCCAGCACTCGGGGGGGAAGGGAGCAGTACTTC. Protein product: CASTRGGREQYF.

V and J are TRBV7-8 and TRBJ2-3; 9 positions match TRBD2. Germline V gene sequence: CDR1 SGHVS, CDR2 FQNEAQ. V was pared by 5 bases and J by 5 bases, with 14 bases of the junction left unmatched. The CDR3 covers 17 residues. CDR3 nucleotides: TGTGCCAGCAGCCCACGGGGGGCCGCGGGAGGGATAGATACGCAGTATTTT. Its translation is CASSPRGAAGGIDTQYF.

Remarks on this clone: Other DNA sequences of this sample code for an identical CDR3. The CDR3 region has the DNA TGTGCCAGCAGTGAGGTAAATAGCGGTGAGCAGTTCTTC. Its protein product is CASSEVNSGEQFF. This chain links TRBV6-1 with TRBJ2-1; D might be TRBD2 (6 bases). Germline V gives CDR1 MNHNS, CDR2 SASEGT. Trimming cost V 3 bases and J 9 bases, with 12 bases left between them. There are 13 residues in the CDR3.

The chain couples TRBV5-6 to TRBJ2-7; D gene unclear. This CDR3 spans 11 amino acids. Germline values: CDR1 SGHDT, CDR2 YYEEEE. The V end lost 4 bases, the J end lost 3 bases, and 5 bases lay between the germline ends. The CDR3 region has the DNA TGTGCCAGCAGCCGTAACTACGAGCAGTACTTC. Encoded protein: CASSRNYEQYF. The entire variable domain, with the rest obtained from reference TRBV5-6 and TRBJ2-7, is as follows: DAGVTQSPTHLIKTRGQQVTLRCSPKSGHDTVSWYQQALGQGPQFIFQYYEEEERQRGNFPDRFSGHQFPNYSSELNVNALLLGDSALYLCASSRNYEQYFGPGTRLTVT.

The V call is TRBV28, the J call TRBJ2-3, with a tentative D call TRBD2 (6 bases). The ends were cut back, 2 bases at V and 6 bases at J, with 12 bases in the middle. The CDR3 sequence is 14 residues long. Germline V gene data show CDR1 as MDHEN and CDR2 as SYDVKM. The CDR3: CASSLHTSSDTQYF. For the CDR3, the DNA is TGTGCCAGCAGTTTACACACTAGCTCCGATACGCAGTATTTT.

The chain joins TRBV11-3 to TRBJ1-6; the D is unclear. The CDR3 is 13 amino acids. Trimming pared 1 base from V and 7 bases from J, leaving 5 bases between. Germline CDR1 and CDR2: SGHNT and YENEEA. The chain's CDR3 is CASSLARNSPLHF. DNA of the CDR3: TGTGCCAGCAGCTTAGCTCGGAATTCACCCCTCCACTTT. Based on the CDR3 plus reference TRBV11-3 and TRBJ1-6, the full variable domain is EAGVVQSPRYKIIEKKQPVAFWCNPISGHNTLYWYLQNLGQGPELLIRYENEEAVDDSQLPKDRFSAERLKGVDSTLKIQPAELGDSAVYLCASSLARNSPLHFGNGTRLTVT.

The V and J genes are TRBV19 and TRBJ2-1, with a weak D call TRBD2 (6 bases). This CDR3 contains 13 residues. Trimming took 10 bases from V and 9 from J, leaving 19 bases between them. Per the germline V gene, CDR1 is LNHDA and CDR2 is SQIVND (reference sequence). CDR3 DNA sequence: TGTGCCACTATTAGCGGAGGCAGCTTTGAGCAGTTCTTC. Its translation: CATISGGSFEQFF.